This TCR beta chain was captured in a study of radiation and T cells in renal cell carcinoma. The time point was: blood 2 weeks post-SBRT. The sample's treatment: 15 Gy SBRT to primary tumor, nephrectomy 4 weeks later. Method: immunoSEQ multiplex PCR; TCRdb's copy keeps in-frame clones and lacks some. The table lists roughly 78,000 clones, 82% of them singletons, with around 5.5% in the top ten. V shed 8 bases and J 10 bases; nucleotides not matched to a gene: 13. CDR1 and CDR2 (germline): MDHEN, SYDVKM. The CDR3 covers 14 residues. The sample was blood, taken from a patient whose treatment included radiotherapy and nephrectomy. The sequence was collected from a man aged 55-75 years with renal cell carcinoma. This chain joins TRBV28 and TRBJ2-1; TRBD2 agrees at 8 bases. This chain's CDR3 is CASHTSGSYREQFF. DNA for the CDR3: TGTGCCAGCCACACGAGCGGGAGTTACAGAGAGCAGTTCTTC.